Listed below are T cell receptor beta chains from one sample, sequenced in a study of shared clonotypes between healthy human individuals. Only in-frame clones appear in the TCRdb table, and some are missing; sequencing was by immunoSEQ multiplex PCR. The sample consists of around 700,000 clones, less than 80% of them appearing once. Sequencing used memory CD4+ T cells sorted from blood. The receptors derive from a woman aged 25-40 years in good health. The conserved cysteine and the conserved F or W are not part of the CDR3 here.

cdr3_length j_call v_call cdr3_aa
12 TRBJ2-5 TRBV11-2 ASSLAGAGETQY
12 TRBJ2-7 TRBV27 ASSRDRDSYEQY
13 TRBJ2-3 TRBV7-2 ASSSGGRATDTQY
14 TRBJ2-3 TRBV11-2 ASSATGGRGTDTQY
12 TRBJ2-5 TRBV5-6 ASSFQGAGETQY
10 TRBJ2-7 TRBV7-9 ASSLKGNEQY
14 TRBJ2-5 TRBV5-1 ASSAAGDSPQETQY
12 TRBJ1-2 TRBV19 ASSIKGRQGGYT
14 TRBJ2-5 TRBV18 ASSDFPGTVLETQY
11 TRBJ2-7 TRBV6-5 ASSYPLTGEQY
16 TRBJ2-7 TRBV7-9 ASSLYQVAGGPSYEQY
13 TRBJ2-5 TRBV5-1 ASTKVTSGRETQY
11 TRBJ1-2 TRBV19 ASRDRGNYGYT
13 TRBJ2-5 TRBV18 ASSPGTARGGTQY
14 TRBJ2-2 TRBV29-1 SVKGALRGNTGELF
12 TRBJ2-7 TRBV5-5 ASSPGPDLYEQY
12 TRBJ2-1 TRBV27 ASSQTRQHNEQF
13 TRBJ2-6 TRBV5-4 ASSWSGSGANVLT
14 TRBJ2-1 TRBV19 ASSMGPPFSYNEQF
14 TRBJ2-1 TRBV27 ASSFVLAGIYNEQF
13 TRBJ2-7 TRBV6-1 ASSEESGSAYEQY